This T cell receptor (beta chain) was documented in a study of monozygotic twins with inflammatory bowel disease. TCRdb derives one entry per CDR3 protein from the 5' RACE reads, leaving out DNA. The sample is made up of roughly 150,000 distinct CDR3 sequences, and the top ten hold about 2.6% of it. The CDR3 is made up of 14 amino acids. CDR1 and CDR2 (germline): ENHRY, SYGVKD. T cells were not sorted, and total RNA was isolated straight from whole blood. Specimen: blood. This sequence joins TRBV10-3 and TRBJ2-7; TCRdb proposes TRBD2, but this gene call is untestable without DNA. This receptor was obtained from a human donor with ulcerative colitis or Crohn's disease, or a healthy co-twin of an affected twin (not recorded which). CDR3 region: CAISESSGDYEQYF.